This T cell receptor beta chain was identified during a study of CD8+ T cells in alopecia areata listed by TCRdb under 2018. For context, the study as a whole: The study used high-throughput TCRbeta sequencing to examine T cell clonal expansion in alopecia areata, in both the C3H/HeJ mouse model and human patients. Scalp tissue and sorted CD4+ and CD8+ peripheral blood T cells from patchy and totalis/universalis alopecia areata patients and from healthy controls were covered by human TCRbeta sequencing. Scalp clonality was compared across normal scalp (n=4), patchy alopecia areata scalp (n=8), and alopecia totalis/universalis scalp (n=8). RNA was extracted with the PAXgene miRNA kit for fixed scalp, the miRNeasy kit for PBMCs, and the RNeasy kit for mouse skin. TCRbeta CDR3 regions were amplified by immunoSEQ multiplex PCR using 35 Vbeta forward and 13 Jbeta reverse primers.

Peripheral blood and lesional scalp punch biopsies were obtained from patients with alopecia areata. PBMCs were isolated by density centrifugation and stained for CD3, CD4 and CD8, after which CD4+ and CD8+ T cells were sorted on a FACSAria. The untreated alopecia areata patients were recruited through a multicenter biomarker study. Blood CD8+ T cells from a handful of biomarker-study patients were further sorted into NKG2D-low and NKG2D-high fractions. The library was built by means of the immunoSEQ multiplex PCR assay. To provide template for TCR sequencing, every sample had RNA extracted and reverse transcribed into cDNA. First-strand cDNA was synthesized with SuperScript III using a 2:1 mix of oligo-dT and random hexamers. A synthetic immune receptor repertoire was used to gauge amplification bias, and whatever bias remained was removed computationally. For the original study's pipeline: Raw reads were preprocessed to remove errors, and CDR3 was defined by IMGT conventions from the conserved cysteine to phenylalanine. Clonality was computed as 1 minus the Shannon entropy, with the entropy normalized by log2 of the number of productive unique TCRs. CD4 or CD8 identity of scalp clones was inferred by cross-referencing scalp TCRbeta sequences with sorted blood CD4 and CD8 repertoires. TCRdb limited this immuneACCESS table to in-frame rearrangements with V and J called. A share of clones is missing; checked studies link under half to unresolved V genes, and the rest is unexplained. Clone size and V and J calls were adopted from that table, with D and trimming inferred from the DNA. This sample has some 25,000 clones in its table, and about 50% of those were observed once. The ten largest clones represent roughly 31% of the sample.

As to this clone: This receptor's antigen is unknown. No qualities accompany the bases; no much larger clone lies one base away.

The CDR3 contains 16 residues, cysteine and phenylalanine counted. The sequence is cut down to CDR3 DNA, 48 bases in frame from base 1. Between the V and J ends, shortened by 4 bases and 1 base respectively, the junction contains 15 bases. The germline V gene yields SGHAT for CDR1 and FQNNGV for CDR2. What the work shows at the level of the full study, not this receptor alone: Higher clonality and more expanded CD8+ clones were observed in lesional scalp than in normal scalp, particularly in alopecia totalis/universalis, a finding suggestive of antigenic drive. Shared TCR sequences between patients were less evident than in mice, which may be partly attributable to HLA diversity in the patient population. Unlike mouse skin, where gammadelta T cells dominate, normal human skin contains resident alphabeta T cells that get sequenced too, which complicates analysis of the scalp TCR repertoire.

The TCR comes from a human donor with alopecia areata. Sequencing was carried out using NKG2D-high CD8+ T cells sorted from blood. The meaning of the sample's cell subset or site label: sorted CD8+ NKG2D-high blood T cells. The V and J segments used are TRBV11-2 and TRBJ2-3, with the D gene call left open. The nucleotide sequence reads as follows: TGTGCCAGCAGCTCCGCCCCGACGAGGCGCACAGATACGCAGTATTTT. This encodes CASSSAPTRRTDTQYF. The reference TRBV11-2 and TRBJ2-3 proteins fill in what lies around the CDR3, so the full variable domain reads EAGVAQSPRYKIIEKRQSVAFWCNPISGHATLYWYQQILGQGPKLLIQFQNNGVVDDSQLPKDRFSAERLKGVDSTLKIQPAKLEDSAVYLCASSSAPTRRTDTQYFGPGTRLTVL.